A single sample is the source of the 19 T cell receptor beta chains below, sequenced in a study of regulatory T cells in long-lasting Graves disease. Specified time point: newly diagnosed GD, antithyroid drugs for less than 3 months. The TCR library was prepared using RNA isolated from PBMCs. Through Arm-PCR of CDR3 regions and iRepertoire HTBI primers, TCR beta libraries were built. TCRdb passed the multiplex PCR reads through MiXCR, listing each CDR3 protein once. The sample includes a few hundred thousand distinct CDR3 sequences, around 15% of them seen just once. The sample was also linked to a second study, of T cells in Graves' hyperthyroidism and ophthalmopathy.

The sequences come from peripheral blood mononuclear cells (PBMCs), collected at new diagnosis, from a patient treated with antithyroid drugs. Every receptor here comes from a woman between 18 and 29 years old with Graves disease.

This clonotype has more than one count but fewer than ten. This chain links TRBV6-2 or TRBV6-3 with TRBJ2-5; D is undetermined. Germline CDR1 and CDR2: MNHEY and SVGEGT. The CDR3 totals 14 residues. Trimming shortened V by 0 bases and J by 2 bases, and 7 bases separated the two germline ends. CDR3 in amino acids: CASSYSARQETQYF. CDR3 in DNA: TGTGCCAGCAGTTACTCGGCCCGTCAAGAGACCCAGTACTTC.

The table lists this clonotype with a few counts. One end of the junction varies from germline; a read error may be responsible. V and J are TRBV24-1 and TRBJ2-7, with 8 bases that match TRBD2. CDR3 length: 11 amino acids. Germline V gene lookup returns CDR1 KGHDR and CDR2 SFDVKD. This CDR3 is CATSDRTSRSF. The CDR3 nucleotides are TGTGCCACCAGTGACCGGACTAGCCGATCCTTC.

On this clonotype: One base away lies a much larger clone, so this may be a sequencing read error. The gene calls are TRBV5-1 and TRBJ2-1; perhaps TRBD1 as D (6 bases). The CDR3 spans 18 residues. The ends were cut back, 0 bases at V and 2 bases at J, with 18 bases in the middle. The germline gives CDR1 SGHRS, CDR2 YFSETQ. The CDR3 sequence: CASSLGGQGTRAYNEQFF. CDR3 nucleotide sequence: TGCGCCAGCAGCTTGGGGGGTCAGGGGACAAGAGCCTACAATGAGCAGTTCTTC.

This clonotype was observed many times. The genes are TRBV20-1 and TRBJ2-1; D unclear. The CDR3 runs to 13 residues. Between the trimmed V and J ends, which lost 3 bases and 0 bases, there was a span of 6 bases. Germline loops: CDR1 DFQATT, CDR2 SNEGSKA (reference sequence). The CDR3 bases are TGCAGTGCTAGTGATAGCTCCTACAATGAGCAGTTCTTC. It encodes CSASDSSYNEQFF.

This clonotype was observed many times. The chain employs TRBV12-3 or TRBV12-4 and TRBJ1-2, with D uncertain. Between the trimmed V and J ends, which lost 6 bases and 6 bases, there was a span of 29 bases. The CDR3 has 18 residues. As DNA, the CDR3 is TGTGCCAGCAGACGTCGTATTTGGGGTTTCGGATATAAGGATGGCTACACCTTC. Its translation: CASRRRIWGFGYKDGYTF.

This clonotype has a count of ten or more. The V gene is TRBV2, the J gene TRBJ1-2; D call uncertain. V was shortened by 1 base and J by 10 bases, with 4 bases between the two germline ends. Germline values: CDR1 SNHLY, CDR2 FYNNEI. This CDR3 comprises 10 residues. In DNA, the CDR3 is TGTGCCAGCAGTGAAGTCTTCTACACCTTC. It translates to CASSEVFYTF. The complete variable domain, with remaining parts taken from reference TRBV2 and TRBJ1-2, reads EPEVTQTPSHQVTQMGQEVILRCVPISNHLYFYWYRQILGQKVEFLVSFYNNEISEKSEIFDDQFSVERPDGSNFTLKIRSTKLEDSAMYFCASSEVFYTFGSGTRLTVV.

This clonotype was counted between two and nine times. The chain joins TRBV7-2 to TRBJ2-7; weak D call: TRBD1 (6 bases). This CDR3 comprises 13 residues. Germline V gene data show CDR1 as SGHTA and CDR2 as FQGNSA. V dropped 6 bases and J dropped 7 bases, with 16 bases sitting between them. CDR3 in amino acids: CASRVYWTAEQYF. The CDR3 region has the DNA TGTGCCAGCAGAGTTTATTGGACAGCGGAGCAGTACTTC.

To note about this clonotype: This may come from a read error, since a much larger clone is one base off. The chain is built from TRBV5-1 and TRBJ2-5; 8 bases match TRBD2. The J call may be mistaken, given a closer DNA end match to TRBJ2-1. CDR3 length equals 15 residues. Germline V CDR1 and CDR2: SGHRS, YFSETQ. The CDR3 protein is CTSSISGKANNEQFF. CDR3 nucleotides: TGCACCAGCAGCATTAGCGGGAAGGCGAACAATGAGCAGTTCTTC.

This clonotype has a count of ten or more. This sequence joins TRBV11-2 and TRBJ1-1, with no clear D. CDR3 size: 14 residues. Germline lookup yields CDR1 SGHAT and CDR2 FQNNGV. V shed 1 base and J shed 6 bases, with 12 bases lying between them. CDR3 nucleotide sequence: TGTGCCAGCAGCTTAGTCGGACTGGGCTCTGAAGCTTTCTTT. Translation: CASSLVGLGSEAFF.

This clonotype was picked up many times. The CDR3 region is CASTSLADQETQYF. DNA of the CDR3: TGTGCCAGCACTTCACTAGCGGATCAAGAGACCCAGTACTTC. The J gene is TRBJ2-5, the V gene TRBV27; 8 bases line up with TRBD2. Germline V gene sequence: CDR1 MNHEY, CDR2 SMNVEV (reference sequence). Trimming removed 7 bases from V and 2 bases from J; junction bases left unmatched: 6. This CDR3 region has 14 residues.

The rearrangement links TRBV19 to TRBJ1-1, with TRBD1 matching 8 bases. The length of the CDR3 is 15 residues. Germline assignment: CDR1 LNHDA and CDR2 SQIVND (reference sequence). The trim removed 5 bases at V and 5 bases at J, leaving 10 bases unmatched. The CDR3 nucleotides are TGTGCCAGTAGTCCCGAGGACAGGGTGAGAACTGAAGCTTTCTTT. This sequence encodes CASSPEDRVRTEAFF.

This clonotype was seen at least ten times. CDR3 loop: CAGRLNSEAFF. CDR3 sequence (DNA): TGTGCCGGTCGGTTGAATTCTGAAGCTTTCTTT. V gene TRBV2 combines with J gene TRBJ1-1, with D uncertain. This CDR3 spans 11 amino acids. The V gene's germline CDR1 is SNHLY and CDR2 FYNNEI. Trimming removed 11 bases from V and 6 bases from J, with 13 bases in between.

This clonotype was observed at least ten times. The gene calls are TRBV2 and TRBJ2-3; 8 nucleotides match TRBD1. Trimming at V came to 6 bases and at J to 2 bases, leaving 7 bases not matched to a gene. Germline V CDR1 and CDR2: SNHLY, FYNNEI. The CDR3 runs to 15 residues. CDR3 nucleotides: TGTGCCAGCAGCCCCAGGGGGCTTTACACAGATACGCAGTATTTT. This sequence encodes CASSPRGLYTDTQYF.

The table lists this clonotype with a few counts. It is likely a read error: a sequence one base away is far more abundant. The rearrangement uses TRBV28 and TRBJ2-5; no clear D gene. Germline V gene sequence: CDR1 MDHEN, CDR2 SYDVKM. CDR3 size: 11 residues. CDR3 bases: TGTACCAGCAGCTCCGAAGAGACCCAGTACTTC. Translated, it gives CTSSSEETQYF.

Only a few counts were recorded for this clonotype. Given a much more abundant clone one base away, this may be a read error. The conserved phenylalanine or tryptophan normally closing the CDR3 is absent here, so this likely arose from a read error. This chain connects TRBV11-2 to TRBJ2-7; D unclear. V lost 4 bases and J lost 4, with 14 bases in between. The CDR3 is made up of 14 amino acids. Per the germline V gene, CDR1 is SGHAT and CDR2 is FQNNGV. The CDR3 sequence is CASSWTSPMYEQYL. CDR3 sequence (DNA): TGTGCCAGCAGCTGGACCTCCCCAATGTACGAGCAGTACCTC.

This clonotype was observed a handful of times. The chain recombines TRBV18 with TRBJ2-2, with 11 positions matching TRBD2. This CDR3 region has 18 residues. Per the germline V gene, CDR1 is KGHSH and CDR2 is LQKENI. J was trimmed by 1 base and V by 3 bases; bases with no gene match: 7. CDR3 sequence reads: CASSPAVAGGLNTGELFF. The CDR3 DNA is TGTGCCAGCTCACCGGCGGTAGCGGGAGGGTTGAACACCGGGGAGCTGTTTTTT.

This clonotype was observed at least ten times. The chain carries TRBV4-1 and TRBJ2-5; 10 bases match TRBD1. V gave up 2 bases and J gave up 8 bases; unmatched junction bases: 5. In germline, CDR1 is MGHRA, CDR2 YSYEKL. The length of the CDR3 is 14 residues. CDR3 sequence (DNA): TGCGCCAGCAGCCAACCGGGACAGGGGAGTACCCAGTACTTC. Translating gives CASSQPGQGSTQYF.

This clonotype was seen a few times. This is likely a read error, given that the CDR3 carries no conserved phenylalanine or tryptophan at its end. The chain carries TRBV7-9 and TRBJ1-6; no definite D call. Trimming cost V 6 bases and J 2 bases, with 8 bases left between them. Germline loops: CDR1 SEHNR, CDR2 FQNEAQ (reference sequence). This CDR3 is 14 amino acids long. CDR3 residues: CASSLETYNSPLHS. The DNA for the CDR3 is TGTGCCAGCAGTTTGGAAACCTATAATTCACCCCTCCACTCT.

This clonotype was found many times. The gene calls are TRBV6-5 and TRBJ2-1; D is tentatively TRBD1 or TRBD2 (7 bases each). The CDR3 length is 15 residues. Trimming shortened V by 3 bases and J by 6 bases, and 15 bases separated the two germline ends. Looked up from germline, CDR1 is MNHEY and CDR2 is SVGAGI. The chain's CDR3 is CASSYEGAGANEQFF. The CDR3 nucleotides are TGTGCCAGCAGTTATGAGGGGGCGGGGGCCAATGAGCAGTTCTTC.